The TCR beta chain under discussion was sequenced for a study of CD8 T cells in ankylosing spondylitis. Study outcomes and limitations: Disease-linked clones were CD8+ and relatively rare in peripheral blood. What appeared characteristic of ankylosing spondylitis blood was a TCR beta motif of eight highly homologous variants.

CDR1 is MNHNS and CDR2 is SASEGT in the germline V gene. The CDR3 length is 14 residues. The germline V and J ends were trimmed by 5 bases and 2 bases, with 9 bases remaining between them. Library preparation for TCR beta used quantitative 5'-RACE with molecular barcodes. TCRdb redid the calling of the 5' RACE reads with MiXCR, one entry per CDR3 protein. The sample holds approximately 240,000 distinct CDR3 sequences, more than 20% seen once. This clonotype has more than one count but fewer than ten. Its antigen is unidentified. The sample was blood, either unsorted or a sorted T cell fraction (not recorded which). The rearrangement joins TRBV6-1 to TRBJ1-4; no clear D gene. This clonotype was sampled from a male donor with ankylosing spondylitis or in good health (not recorded which). This CDR3 is CASSPTDTNEKLFF. The CDR3 DNA sequence: TGTGCCAGCAGTCCGACGGATACTAATGAAAAACTGTTTTTT.